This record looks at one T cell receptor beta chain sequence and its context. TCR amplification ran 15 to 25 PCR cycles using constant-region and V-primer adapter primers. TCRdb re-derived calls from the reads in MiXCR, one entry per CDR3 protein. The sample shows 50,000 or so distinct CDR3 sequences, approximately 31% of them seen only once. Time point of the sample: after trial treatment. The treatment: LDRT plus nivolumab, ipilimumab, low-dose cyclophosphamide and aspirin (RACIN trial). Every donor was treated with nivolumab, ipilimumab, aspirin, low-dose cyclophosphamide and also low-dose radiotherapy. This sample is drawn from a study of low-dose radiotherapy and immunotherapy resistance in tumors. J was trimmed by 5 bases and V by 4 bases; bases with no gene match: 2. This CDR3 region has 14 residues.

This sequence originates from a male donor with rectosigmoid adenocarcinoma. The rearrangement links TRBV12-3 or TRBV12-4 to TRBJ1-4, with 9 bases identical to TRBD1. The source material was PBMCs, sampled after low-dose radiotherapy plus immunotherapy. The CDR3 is CASSSGTGNEKLFF. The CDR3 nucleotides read TGTGCCAGCAGTTCCGGGACAGGGAATGAAAAACTGTTTTTT.